A selection of T cell receptor beta chains follows, all from one sample in a study of blood T cell repertoires in COVID-19. Repertoires were generated with immunoSEQ multiplex PCR, while TCRdb's copy carries only in-frame clones and drops some. The table includes roughly 150,000 clones, around four fifths detected once. The specimen was peripheral blood. All receptors come from a woman aged 80 or over with COVID-19, enrolled during active disease. Each CDR3 is given with its conserved first and last residue. Each record gives: clone size, V gene, D gene, J gene, CDR3 protein, CDR3 DNA. A D gene is named only where the DNA matches it firmly. Rows give clone size only sometimes, using once, few, many, or a class for an expanded clone.

abundance: NA; v_gene: TRBV6-5; d_gene: TRBD1; j_gene: TRBJ1-5; CDR3aa: CASSNRGRNEPQHF; CDR3nt: TGTGCCAGCAGTAACAGGGGGCGGAATGAGCCCCAGCATTTT
abundance: NA; v_gene: TRBV27; d_gene: NA; j_gene: TRBJ2-3; CDR3aa: CASSLSGAVTDTQYF; CDR3nt: TGTGCCAGCAGTTTGTCGGGAGCGGTTACAGATACGCAGTATTTT
abundance: NA; v_gene: TRBV3-1/TRBV3-2; d_gene: NA; j_gene: TRBJ2-7; CDR3aa: CASSQDSQGTAKQYF; CDR3nt: TGTGCCAGCAGCCAAGATTCACAGGGAACGGCGAAGCAGTACTTC
abundance: NA; v_gene: TRBV29-1; d_gene: NA; j_gene: TRBJ1-1; CDR3aa: CSVDRGGSRTEAFF; CDR3nt: TGCAGCGTTGATAGGGGGGGGTCACGCACTGAAGCTTTCTTT
abundance: NA; v_gene: TRBV5-1; d_gene: TRBD1; j_gene: TRBJ1-4; CDR3aa: CASSFNRGEKLFF; CDR3nt: TGCGCCAGCAGCTTCAACAGGGGTGAAAAACTGTTTTTT
abundance: NA; v_gene: TRBV12-3/TRBV12-4; d_gene: NA; j_gene: TRBJ2-1; CDR3aa: CASSLVGAYEQFF; CDR3nt: TGTGCCAGCAGCCTGGTGGGGGCATATGAGCAGTTCTTC
abundance: NA; v_gene: TRBV7-3; d_gene: TRBD2; j_gene: TRBJ2-1; CDR3aa: CASSRAGGEQFF; CDR3nt: TGTGCCAGCAGCCGCGCGGGAGGCGAGCAGTTCTTC
abundance: NA; v_gene: TRBV27; d_gene: NA; j_gene: TRBJ2-1; CDR3aa: CASSRENPGEQFF; CDR3nt: TGTGCCAGCAGTAGAGAGAACCCGGGGGAGCAGTTCTTC
abundance: once; v_gene: TRBV7-2; d_gene: TRBD2; j_gene: TRBJ2-5; CDR3aa: CASSGGRGETQYF; CDR3nt: TGTGCCAGCAGCGGGGGGAGGGGAGAGACCCAGTACTTC
abundance: NA; v_gene: TRBV7-2; d_gene: TRBD2; j_gene: TRBJ2-5; CDR3aa: CASSIAGTSLETQYF; CDR3nt: TGTGCCAGCAGCATCGCCGGGACTAGCCTGGAGACCCAGTACTTC
abundance: NA; v_gene: TRBV25-1; d_gene: TRBD1; j_gene: TRBJ1-1; CDR3aa: CASSASGTGEWSNTEAFF; CDR3nt: TGTGCCAGCAGTGCTTCCGGGACAGGGGAATGGTCAAACACTGAAGCTTTCTTT
abundance: NA; v_gene: TRBV2; d_gene: TRBD1; j_gene: TRBJ2-7; CDR3aa: CASQNYRGGDEQYF; CDR3nt: TGTGCCAGCCAAAATTACAGGGGTGGTGACGAGCAGTACTTC
abundance: NA; v_gene: TRBV19; d_gene: TRBD1; j_gene: TRBJ1-1; CDR3aa: CASIYGQGTEAFF; CDR3nt: TGTGCCAGTATTTACGGACAGGGGACTGAAGCTTTCTTT
abundance: NA; v_gene: TRBV6-4; d_gene: NA; j_gene: TRBJ1-3; CDR3aa: CASTPGRVGTIYF; CDR3nt: TGTGCCAGCACCCCTGGGAGGGTGGGCACCATATATTTT
abundance: NA; v_gene: TRBV3-1/TRBV3-2; d_gene: NA; j_gene: TRBJ1-4; CDR3aa: CASSQGFTKYEKLFF; CDR3nt: TGTGCCAGCAGCCAAGGCTTCACAAAGTATGAAAAACTGTTTTTT
abundance: NA; v_gene: TRBV29-1; d_gene: NA; j_gene: TRBJ1-6; CDR3aa: CSVEPDSFGSPLHF; CDR3nt: TGCAGCGTTGAACCCGACAGTTTCGGGTCACCCCTCCACTTT
abundance: NA; v_gene: TRBV9; d_gene: TRBD1; j_gene: TRBJ1-3; CDR3aa: CASSPGGFGNTIYF; CDR3nt: TGTGCCAGCAGCCCAGGGGGTTTTGGAAACACCATATATTTT
abundance: NA; v_gene: TRBV24-1; d_gene: NA; j_gene: TRBJ2-3; CDR3aa: CAIGRGDTQYF; CDR3nt: TGTGCCATCGGAAGGGGGGATACGCAGTATTTT
abundance: NA; v_gene: TRBV2; d_gene: TRBD2; j_gene: TRBJ2-3; CDR3aa: CASSESPSGGSTDTQYF; CDR3nt: TGTGCCAGCAGTGAATCCCCTAGCGGGGGCAGCACAGATACGCAGTATTTT
abundance: NA; v_gene: TRBV18; d_gene: NA; j_gene: TRBJ1-2; CDR3aa: CASSREKNYGYTF; CDR3nt: TGTGCCAGCTCAAGGGAGAAGAACTATGGCTACACCTTC
abundance: NA; v_gene: TRBV6-5; d_gene: NA; j_gene: TRBJ1-4; CDR3aa: CASSLEGRGLREKLFF; CDR3nt: TGTGCCAGCAGTTTAGAGGGTCGGGGACTTAGAGAAAAACTGTTTTTT
abundance: NA; v_gene: TRBV6-5; d_gene: NA; j_gene: TRBJ1-5; CDR3aa: CASSLADSKIGPQHF; CDR3nt: TGTGCCAGCAGCCTAGCGGACAGCAAGATCGGGCCCCAGCATTTT
abundance: NA; v_gene: TRBV11-1; d_gene: TRBD1; j_gene: TRBJ2-2; CDR3aa: CASSLNRGRTGELFF; CDR3nt: TGTGCCAGCAGCCTCAACAGGGGGAGGACCGGGGAGCTGTTTTTT
abundance: NA; v_gene: TRBV6-5; d_gene: NA; j_gene: TRBJ1-4; CDR3aa: CASRPGGTTNEKLFF; CDR3nt: TGTGCCAGCAGGCCGGGGGGGACAACTAATGAAAAACTGTTTTTT
abundance: NA; v_gene: TRBV9; d_gene: TRBD1; j_gene: TRBJ1-3; CDR3aa: CASSVEPGQGGNTIYF; CDR3nt: TGTGCCAGCAGCGTCGAACCGGGACAGGGTGGAAACACCATATATTTT
abundance: NA; v_gene: TRBV27; d_gene: TRBD2; j_gene: TRBJ2-3; CDR3aa: CASSPRALAGARWTDTQYF; CDR3nt: TGTGCCAGCAGTCCGAGGGCACTAGCGGGAGCTAGGTGGACAGATACGCAGTATTTT
abundance: NA; v_gene: TRBV7-7; d_gene: NA; j_gene: TRBJ2-5; CDR3aa: CASSSHGSRGTQYF; CDR3nt: TGTGCTAGCAGCTCCCACGGGAGTAGAGGGACCCAGTACTTC
abundance: once; v_gene: TRBV14; d_gene: TRBD1; j_gene: TRBJ1-1; CDR3aa: CASSPGTGRMNTEAFF; CDR3nt: TGTGCCAGCAGCCCCGGGACAGGGAGGATGAACACTGAAGCTTTCTTT